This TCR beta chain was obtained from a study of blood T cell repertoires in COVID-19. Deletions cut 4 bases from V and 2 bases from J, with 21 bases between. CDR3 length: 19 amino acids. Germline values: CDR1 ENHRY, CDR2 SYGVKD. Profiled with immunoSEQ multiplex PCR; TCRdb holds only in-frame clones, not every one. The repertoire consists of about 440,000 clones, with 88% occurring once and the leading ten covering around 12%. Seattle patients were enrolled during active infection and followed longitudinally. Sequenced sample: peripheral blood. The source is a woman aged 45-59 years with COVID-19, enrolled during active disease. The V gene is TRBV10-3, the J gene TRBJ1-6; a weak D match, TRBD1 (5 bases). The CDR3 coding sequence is TGTGCCATCAGTGGGGATTCCGGGTCGGGGGAGACCTATAATTCACCCCTCCACTTT. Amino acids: CAISGDSGSGETYNSPLHF.